This record concerns one T cell receptor beta chain sequence. The entry originates in a study of blood T cell repertoires in COVID-19. Germline V lookup: CDR1 MNHNS, CDR2 SASEGT. The CDR3 runs 16 residues. Trimming stripped 3 bases from V and 6 bases from J, with 17 bases between. Original processing methods: How many nucleated cells were present was estimated from reference gene primer amplification. The table came from immunoSEQ multiplex PCR; TCRdb's copy has only in-frame clones and leaves some out. Clone size and V and J calls were adopted from that table, with D and trimming inferred from the DNA. The table lists a few hundred thousand clones, 85% of them singletons.

The gene calls are TRBV6-1 and TRBJ2-2, with D perhaps matching TRBD1 (5 bases). The sequence derives from a woman aged 18-29 years with acute or convalescent COVID-19. The sample was peripheral blood. The CDR3 DNA is TGTGCCAGCAGTGACGGACCAGGGATGAAACCCGGGGAGCTGTTTTTT. Protein: CASSDGPGMKPGELFF.